The clone carrying this T cell receptor beta chain was detected only a few times. The data belong to a study of molecular identifiers for immune sequencing clone quantification. Previously reported methods and listed TCR primers produced the bulk TCR libraries. Using its own MiXCR run on the PCR reads, TCRdb lists one record per CDR3 protein. The sample has 550,000 to 750,000 distinct CDR3 sequences; less than 20% are singletons. Germline lookup yields CDR1 DFQATT and CDR2 SNEGSKA (reference sequence). V dropped 0 bases and J dropped 3; count of bases not matched to a gene: 4. The CDR3 extends over 15 amino acids.

The genes are TRBV20-1 and TRBJ2-7, with 11 bases lining up with TRBD1. Sequenced sample: naive CD8+ T cells from blood, with Jurkat cell RNA spiked in. Described subset: FACS-sorted CD8+CD4-CCR7+CD45RA+ naive T cells. This sequence originates from a human donor in good health. Some libraries in this study had Jurkat cell RNA spiked in. CDR3 DNA: TGCAGTGCTAGAGATTCCGGGACAGGGGGCTACGAGCAGTACTTC. Its translation is CSARDSGTGGYEQYF.